This TCR beta chain was recovered during a study of early T cells in non-severe SARS-CoV-2 infection. This CDR3 is 13 amino acids long. V shed 0 bases and J shed 4 bases, with 9 bases lying between them. Germline V gene sequence: CDR1 DFQATT, CDR2 SNEGSKA (reference sequence). Ten or more counts support this clonotype. TCRdb re-called the 5' RACE reads through MiXCR, storing one row per CDR3 protein. This sample has tens of thousands of distinct CDR3 sequences; 20% to 25% occur once, and the top ten carry about 17%. The sequenced sample was whole blood, obtained at baseline. The rearrangement joins TRBV20-1 to TRBJ2-5; D gene unclear. The origin of this receptor is an adult who was a healthcare worker with PCR-confirmed SARS-CoV-2 infection or an uninfected control (not recorded which). The chain's CDR3 is CSARDVVGETQYF. CDR3 DNA: TGCAGTGCTAGAGATGTGGTTGGAGAGACCCAGTACTTC.